The rows below give T cell receptor beta chains drawn from one sample of a study of T cell repertoires in ileal Crohn's disease. Some clones are missing from TCRdb's copy, which holds only in-frame ones; the method was immunoSEQ multiplex PCR. The sample carries 5,500 to 6,000 clones, about four fifths recorded once. Sequenced material: ileal tissue. The receptors stem from an adult with Crohn's disease. Each CDR3 is given with its conserved first and last residue. Each record gives: clone size, J gene, V gene, D gene, CDR3 protein, CDR3 DNA. A D gene is named only where the DNA matches it firmly. A row's size may be missing; if present it is once, few, many or a size class.

NA	TRBJ1-6	TRBV28	TRBD1	CASSPWTGLNSPLHF	TGTGCCAGCAGTCCCTGGACAGGACTCAATTCACCCCTCCACTTT
NA	TRBJ2-1	TRBV4-2	TRBD2	CASSPLSGGNNEQFF	TGTGCCAGCAGCCCCCTCAGCGGGGGCAACAATGAGCAGTTCTTC
NA	TRBJ2-3	TRBV28	TRBD2	CASTKYTGRIADTQYF	TGTGCCAGCACCAAATACACCGGGAGGATCGCAGATACGCAGTATTTT
once	TRBJ1-3	TRBV28	NA	CASSFMFYSGNTIYF	TGTGCCAGCAGTTTCATGTTCTACTCTGGAAACACCATATATTTT
large	TRBJ2-2	TRBV27	NA	CASSLANTGELFF	TGTGCCAGCAGTTTGGCGAACACCGGGGAGCTGTTTTTT
NA	TRBJ2-1	TRBV6-1	NA	CASDPRGTYNEQFF	TGTGCCAGCGACCCCAGGGGAACTTACAATGAGCAGTTCTTC
NA	TRBJ2-7	TRBV11-2	NA	CASSRNGQAYEQYF	TGTGCCAGCAGCCGAAACGGACAAGCCTACGAGCAGTACTTC
NA	TRBJ2-5	TRBV5-1	NA	CASSETGQETQYF	TGCGCCAGCAGCGAGACAGGCCAAGAGACCCAGTACTTC
NA	TRBJ1-1	TRBV29-1	TRBD1	CSVNRGSTEAFF	TGCAGCGTTAACAGGGGTAGCACTGAAGCTTTCTTT
NA	TRBJ2-1	TRBV11-3	NA	CASSLGGRREQFF	TGTGCCAGCAGCTTAGGAGGCCGGAGAGAGCAGTTCTTC
NA	TRBJ2-1	TRBV28	TRBD1	CASSLGTATPYNEQFF	TGTGCCAGCAGTTTGGGGACAGCCACCCCCTACAATGAGCAGTTCTTC
NA	TRBJ2-3	TRBV5-1	TRBD1	CASSLDMTGGSADTQYF	TGCGCCAGCAGCTTGGATATGACAGGGGGCAGCGCAGATACGCAGTATTTT
NA	TRBJ1-4	TRBV4-3	NA	CASSQDWEGNEKLFF	TGCGCCAGCAGCCAAGACTGGGAAGGTAATGAAAAACTGTTTTTT
few	TRBJ1-1	TRBV7-8	NA	CASSLSTVNTEAFF	TGTGCCAGCAGCTTATCGACAGTGAACACTGAAGCTTTCTTT
NA	TRBJ2-5	TRBV9	TRBD2	CASSVTSGRYETQYF	TGTGCCAGCAGCGTAACTAGCGGGAGATACGAGACCCAGTACTTC
NA	TRBJ1-5	TRBV14	NA	CASSQGSKQPQHF	TGTGCCAGCAGCCAAGGTTCTAAGCAGCCCCAGCATTTT
NA	TRBJ2-3	TRBV2	TRBD2	CASSNPGGAADTQYF	TGTGCCAGCAGTAATCCCGGGGGGGCGGCAGATACGCAGTATTTT
NA	TRBJ1-1	TRBV19	NA	CASIRQTEAFF	TGTGCCAGTATACGGCAGACTGAAGCTTTCTTT
NA	TRBJ1-2	TRBV18	NA	CASSPWGDGAYGYTF	TGTGCCAGCTCACCATGGGGGGACGGGGCCTATGGCTACACCTTC
NA	TRBJ2-7	TRBV11-2	NA	CASSLADRIGSYEQYF	TGTGCCAGCAGCTTAGCAGACAGAATAGGATCCTACGAGCAGTACTTC
NA	TRBJ1-1	TRBV29-1	NA	CSVTITGTEAFF	TGCAGCGTGACCATAACAGGGACTGAAGCTTTCTTT
once	TRBJ1-5	TRBV2	NA	CASSAWVVGGSNQPQHF	TGTGCCAGCAGTGCGTGGGTTGTGGGTGGTAGCAATCAGCCCCAGCATTTT
NA	TRBJ1-4	TRBV12-2	NA	CASPPVRVNEKLFF	TGTGCAAGTCCCCCCGTCAGGGTAAATGAAAAACTGTTTTTT
NA	TRBJ1-4	TRBV14	NA	CASSQAGTTNEKLFF	TGTGCCAGCAGCCAAGCAGGGACAACTAATGAAAAACTGTTTTTT
few	TRBJ2-2	TRBV25-1	TRBD2	CASRRSGGANTGELFF	TGTGCCAGCAGAAGGAGCGGGGGGGCGAACACCGGGGAGCTGTTTTTT
few	TRBJ2-2	TRBV25-1	NA	CASSEVANTGELFF	TGTGCCAGCAGTGAGGTAGCCAACACCGGGGAGCTGTTTTTT
once	TRBJ1-3	TRBV7-2	NA	CASSPVRSGNTIYF	TGTGCCAGCAGCCCCGTGAGGTCTGGAAACACCATATATTTT
NA	TRBJ2-5	TRBV7-8	NA	CASSPSGRNLIETQYF	TGTGCCAGCAGCCCGTCGGGAAGAAACCTAATAGAGACCCAGTACTTC
NA	TRBJ2-1	TRBV2	TRBD2	CASSLTSGRSNEQFF	TGTGCCAGCAGTTTGACTAGCGGGAGGTCGAATGAGCAGTTCTTC
NA	TRBJ2-3	TRBV11-1	TRBD2	CASSLSSGKGTDTQYF	TGTGCCAGCAGCTTATCCAGCGGGAAGGGAACAGATACGCAGTATTTT
NA	TRBJ1-2	TRBV19	TRBD1	CASSTHRTGPSYGYTF	TGTGCCAGTAGTACCCACCGGACAGGGCCCTCCTATGGCTACACCTTC
NA	TRBJ2-3	TRBV29-1	NA	CSVEGGRGADTQYF	TGCAGCGTTGAGGGTGGAAGGGGTGCAGATACGCAGTATTTT
NA	TRBJ1-4	TRBV20-1	NA	CSARDPGQLFF	TGCAGTGCTAGGGATCCCGGGCAACTGTTTTTT
NA	TRBJ2-2	TRBV27	NA	CASSFSGPGELFF	TGTGCCAGCAGTTTTTCAGGGCCCGGGGAGCTGTTTTTT
few	TRBJ2-7	TRBV6-4	NA	CASHRGRDRFGHEQYF	TGTGCCAGCCATCGGGGACGAGATCGGTTTGGTCACGAGCAGTACTTC
NA	TRBJ2-7	TRBV5-8	NA	CASSAAYEQYF	TGTGCCAGCAGCGCCGCCTACGAGCAGTACTTC
few	TRBJ2-1	TRBV7-6	NA	CASSHVIAPGGYNEQFF	TGTGCCAGCAGCCACGTCATTGCCCCGGGTGGATACAATGAGCAGTTCTTC
NA	TRBJ2-7	TRBV5-6	NA	CASSSSYEQYF	TGTGCCAGCAGCTCGTCCTACGAGCAGTACTTC
NA	TRBJ1-5	TRBV19	TRBD1	CASSDEQGRFQPQHF	TGTGCCAGTAGTGATGAACAGGGGAGGTTTCAGCCCCAGCATTTT
NA	TRBJ2-6	TRBV4-2	NA	CASSQGGGGPGANVLTF	TGTGCCAGCAGCCAAGGTGGAGGGGGTCCCGGGGCCAACGTCCTGACTTTC
NA	TRBJ2-7	TRBV4-3	TRBD2	CASSQDFGGGASEQYF	TGCGCCAGCAGCCAAGATTTCGGCGGGGGGGCCTCCGAGCAGTACTTC
few	TRBJ1-2	TRBV5-1	NA	CASSLEQYGYTF	TGCGCCAGCAGCTTGGAACAGTATGGCTACACCTTC
NA	TRBJ2-1	TRBV5-1	NA	CASSQFTGDGEQFF	TGCGCCAGCAGCCAATTCACTGGGGATGGGGAGCAGTTCTTC
NA	TRBJ2-3	TRBV11-2	TRBD1	CASSLRGGQGAHTQYF	TGTGCCAGCAGCCTTAGAGGGGGCCAGGGGGCGCATACGCAGTATTTT
NA	TRBJ2-1	TRBV18	TRBD2	CASSTGTSGINEQFF	TGTGCCAGCTCGACCGGGACTAGCGGGATCAATGAGCAGTTCTTC
NA	TRBJ2-3	TRBV5-8	TRBD1	CASSFRGTVGDTQYF	TGTGCCAGCAGCTTTCGTGGGACAGTAGGTGATACGCAGTATTTT
NA	TRBJ2-2	TRBV19	NA	CASSGSGYTGELFF	TGTGCCAGTAGCGGGAGTGGGTACACCGGGGAGCTGTTTTTT
NA	TRBJ2-7	TRBV6-5	NA	CASSYEAGGSYEQYF	TGTGCCAGCAGTTACGAGGCGGGCGGCTCCTACGAGCAGTACTTC
NA	TRBJ2-1	TRBV11-2	TRBD2	CASSLLGLAGVLYNEQFF	TGTGCCAGCAGCTTACTCGGACTAGCGGGAGTGCTCTACAATGAGCAGTTCTTC
NA	TRBJ1-1	TRBV7-9	NA	CASSLGGPEAFF	TGTGCCAGCAGCTTAGGGGGACCTGAAGCTTTCTTT
NA	TRBJ2-2	TRBV11-2	TRBD2	CASSPGLAAGELFF	TGTGCCAGCAGCCCGGGACTAGCTGCCGGGGAGCTGTTTTTT
NA	TRBJ2-2	TRBV19	NA	CASSPLGGGITGELFF	TGTGCCAGTAGCCCCCTTGGAGGGGGCATCACCGGGGAGCTGTTTTTT
NA	TRBJ2-5	TRBV20-1	NA	CSARAGEAQYF	TGCAGTGCTAGAGCCGGGGAGGCCCAGTACTTC
NA	TRBJ2-1	TRBV27	TRBD2	CASSLILPGLAVSSLNNEQFF	TGTGCCAGCAGCCTAATACTCCCGGGACTAGCGGTATCCTCCCTAAACAATGAGCAGTTCTTC
NA	TRBJ2-7	TRBV14	TRBD1	CASSVQTGTYEQYF	TGTGCCAGCAGCGTCCAGACAGGGACCTACGAGCAGTACTTC
NA	TRBJ1-2	TRBV30	NA	CAWSVGGLGVIVGNYGYTF	TGTGCCTGGAGTGTTGGGGGGCTCGGGGTGATCGTTGGGAACTATGGCTACACCTTC
NA	TRBJ2-7	TRBV7-8	TRBD1	CASSPDRGYEQYF	TGTGCCAGCAGCCCAGACAGGGGCTACGAGCAGTACTTC
NA	TRBJ2-2	TRBV11-2	NA	CASSRGPVGSGELFF	TGTGCCAGCAGCCGAGGACCTGTAGGGTCCGGGGAGCTGTTTTTT
once	TRBJ2-6	TRBV14	NA	CASSPILGLNSGANVLTF	TGTGCCAGCAGCCCCATCCTGGGATTGAACTCTGGGGCCAACGTCCTGACTTTC